The 15 T cell receptor beta chains given below trace back to one sample, sequenced in a study of T cell repertoires in ileal Crohn's disease. Time point given: inflamed ileum from the surgical specimen. Profiled with immunoSEQ multiplex PCR; TCRdb holds only in-frame clones, not every one. This sample has just over 650 clones, with around 97% found just once. The source material was ileal tissue. These receptors came from an adult with Crohn's disease.

The chain links TRBV18 to TRBJ1-4; a weak D match, TRBD1 (6 bases). CDR1 and CDR2 (germline): KGHSH, LQKENI. The CDR3 loop spans 14 amino acids. With 8 bases removed from V and 6 bases from J, the gap between germline ends came to 16 bases. CDR3 region: CASRLRGTDEKLFF. Written as DNA, the CDR3 is TGTGCCAGCCGACTGAGGGGGACCGATGAAAAACTGTTTTTT.

The genes are TRBV29-1 and TRBJ1-1, with 8 bases fitting TRBD1. The length of the CDR3 is 12 residues. Germline CDR1 SQVTM, CDR2 ANQGSEA. Trimming at V came to 7 bases and at J to 4 bases, leaving 5 bases not matched to a gene. CDR3 sequence reads: CSAEGQATEAFF. In DNA form, the CDR3 reads TGCAGCGCCGAGGGACAGGCCACTGAAGCTTTCTTT.

The chain uses TRBV5-4 and TRBJ2-5; 9 nucleotides align to TRBD2. The CDR3 extends over 15 amino acids. Germline CDR1 reads SGHNT; CDR2 reads YYREEE (reference sequence). The V gene end was trimmed by 7 bases and the J gene end by 5 bases; junction bases not matched to a gene: 12. The CDR3 region is CASEIDPAGGETQYF. The CDR3 DNA reads TGTGCCAGCGAAATCGACCCCGCGGGGGGGGAGACCCAGTACTTC.

The genes are TRBV6-5 and TRBJ1-4, with D hard to call. In germline, CDR1 is MNHEY, CDR2 SVGAGI. The CDR3 is 14 amino acids. Trimming took off 2 bases at V and 4 bases at J, with 8 bases between the two ends. The CDR3 spells CASSYGLINEKLFF. Here the CDR3 DNA reads TGTGCCAGCAGTTACGGCCTGATTAATGAAAAACTGTTTTTT.

The J gene is TRBJ1-5, the V gene TRBV28; the D gene is possibly TRBD1 (5 bases). From germline, CDR1 is MDHEN and CDR2 SYDVKM. The CDR3 consists of 14 residues. The germline V and J ends were trimmed by 8 bases and 2 bases, with 13 bases remaining between them. CDR3 DNA: TGTGCCAGCGAGGGGAATGGTGGCAATCAGCCCCAGCATTTT. Amino acid sequence: CASEGNGGNQPQHF. The variable domain in full, with the rest retrieved from reference TRBV28 and TRBJ1-5, is DVKVTQSSRYLVKRTGEKVFLECVQDMDHENMFWYRQDPGLGLRLIYFSYDVKMKEKGDIPEGYSVSREKKERFSLILESASTNQTSMYLCASEGNGGNQPQHFGDGTRLSIL.

The V and J genes are TRBV29-1 and TRBJ1-1, with D unclear. V was clipped by 5 bases and J by 5 bases, with 18 bases between them. Germline loops: CDR1 SQVTM, CDR2 ANQGSEA. The length of the CDR3 is 14 residues. CDR3 in DNA: TGCAGCGTTAACCGCCTCGCGGGTGGAACTGAAGCTTTCTTT. Its translation: CSVNRLAGGTEAFF.

The V call is TRBV28, the J call TRBJ2-7, with D perhaps TRBD1 or TRBD2 (5 bases each). Germline V gene lookup returns CDR1 MDHEN and CDR2 SYDVKM. Deletions cut 3 bases from V and 6 bases from J, with 12 bases between. This CDR3 has 13 residues. CDR3 loop: CASSFYAGTEQYV. The CDR3 DNA follows: TGTGCCAGCAGTTTTTATGCCGGGACCGAGCAGTACGTC.

The gene calls are TRBV2 and TRBJ2-5; possible D gene TRBD2, 5 bases. The CDR3 extends over 17 amino acids. The V gene's germline CDR1 is SNHLY and CDR2 FYNNEI. The V end was cut by 1 base, the J end by 2 bases, with 17 bases between. CDR3 bases: TGTGCCAGCAGTGAAGGTCGGTGGGCGGGTGGACAAGAGACCCAGTACTTC. This sequence encodes CASSEGRWAGGQETQYF.

The chain carries TRBV7-2 and TRBJ2-5; 7 bases line up with TRBD2. This CDR3 is 17 amino acids long. The trim removed 0 bases at V and 5 bases at J, leaving 12 bases unmatched. Germline CDR1 reads SGHTA; CDR2 reads FQGNSA. CDR3 in DNA: TGTGCCAGCAGCTTAGCGCCCTGGGAGGGAGGTTCGGAGACCCAGTACTTC. Translation: CASSLAPWEGGSETQYF.

The chain links TRBV4-3 to TRBJ2-1; 12 bases map to TRBD1. V was clipped by 1 base and J by 6 bases; unmatched bases: 4. This CDR3 has 16 residues. The V gene's germline CDR1 is LGHNA and CDR2 YSLEER. CDR3 region: CASSQGDRGLFNEQFF. The CDR3 nucleotides are TGCGCCAGCAGCCAAGGGGACAGGGGGCTTTTCAATGAGCAGTTCTTC.

This chain links TRBV18 with TRBJ1-4; D remains ambiguous. V lost 2 bases and J lost 0, with 7 bases in between. Germline CDR1 and CDR2: KGHSH and LQKENI. This CDR3 has 15 amino acids. CDR3 region: CASSPTIATNEKLFF. Written as DNA, the CDR3 is TGTGCCAGCTCACCAACGATTGCAACTAATGAAAAACTGTTTTTT.

The chain has TRBV5-5 and TRBJ1-1, with TRBD1 identical over 8 bases. CDR3 length: 16 amino acids. The J segment lost 6 bases and the V segment lost 4 bases, leaving 14 bases of the junction unmatched. CDR1 is SGHKS and CDR2 is YYEKEE in the germline V gene (reference sequence). CDR3 nucleotides: TGTGCCAGCAGCCAATCAAGGACAGGGATAATGGCTGAAGCTTTCTTT. It translates to CASSQSRTGIMAEAFF. The full variable domain, in which reference TRBV5-5 and TRBJ1-1 provide the parts outside the CDR3, is DAGVTQSPTHLIKTRGQQVTLRCSPISGHKSVSWYQQVLGQGPQFIFQYYEKEERGRGNFPDRFSARQFPNYSSELNVNALLLGDSALYLCASSQSRTGIMAEAFFGQGTRLTVV.

The chain recombines TRBV6-5 with TRBJ2-5; D call uncertain. Germline-derived CDR1 and CDR2 are MNHEY and SVGAGI. The CDR3 is 11 amino acids. V was shortened by 6 bases and J by 5 bases, with 7 bases between the two germline ends. CDR3: CASRKRETQYF. DNA of the CDR3: TGTGCCAGCAGGAAACGGGAGACCCAGTACTTC.

V is TRBV6-1 and J is TRBJ2-7; either TRBD1 or TRBD2 may supply D (5 bases each). V was shortened by 3 bases and J by 2 bases, with 11 bases between the two germline ends. The CDR3 extends over 14 amino acids. Per the germline V gene, CDR1 is MNHNS and CDR2 is SASEGT. The CDR3 is CASSEGTAPYEQYV. Here the CDR3 DNA reads TGTGCCAGCAGTGAGGGGACGGCTCCCTACGAGCAGTACGTC.

The V and J genes are TRBV7-8 and TRBJ1-1, with a tentative D call TRBD1 (5 bases). The CDR3 has 12 residues. Between the trimmed V and J ends, which lost 6 bases and 11 bases, there was a span of 16 bases. CDR1 SGHVS and CDR2 FQNEAQ come from the germline V gene. The CDR3 region is CASSATGESAFF. For the CDR3, the DNA is TGTGCCAGCAGTGCTACGGGGGAGAGTGCTTTCTTT.